This T cell receptor beta chain was captured by sequencing in a study of radiotherapy plus CTLA-4 blockade in lung cancer. As for the study in general: Patients showed objective responses in 18% of cases and disease control in approximately 28%.

Libraries were prepared by immunoSEQ multiplex PCR; TCRdb keeps only in-frame clonotypes and omits some of them. The sample has approximately 50,000 clones; 70% to 85% are singletons. Turning to this clone: The target antigen is unknown. A read error may produce the germline difference seen at one junction end.

General observations from the study: Reported findings show early blood T cell clone dynamics, with interferon-beta, best predicted response. After treatment with radiotherapy plus ipilimumab, TCR clones that came from the tumor expanded in blood.

CDR3 length: 15 amino acids. Germline CDR1 KGHSH, CDR2 LQKENI. Sequencing used peripheral blood, obtained from a patient treated with radiotherapy plus ipilimumab. V is TRBV18 and J is TRBJ2-3; a weak D match, TRBD2 (5 bases). The receptor was isolated from a human donor with non-small cell lung cancer whose response to radiotherapy plus ipilimumab could not be evaluated. This CDR3 is CTSSPPGIGERSQYF. CDR3 DNA: TGTACCAGCTCACCACCGGGTATTGGGGAGCGGTCCCAGTATTTT.